The next 14 T cell receptor beta chains were all read from a single sample in a study of T cells in Graves' hyperthyroidism and ophthalmopathy. RNA transcripts yielded amplified TCR beta CDR3 regions. In the first-round RT-PCR of the TCR CDR3, the HTBI primer set was used. TCRdb ran MiXCR on the multiplex PCR reads and lists one entry per CDR3 protein. The sample contains 450,000 to 600,000 distinct CDR3 sequences, approximately 20% of which appear only once. Sequencing was done on a sample of blood. All receptors derive from a middle-aged man with Graves' ophthalmopathy.

This clonotype was counted many times. CDR3 sequence (DNA): TGTGCCAGCAGAGGAGAGTCCGGGACAGGGGCAGATACGCAGTATTTT. Translated, it gives CASRGESGTGADTQYF. V and J are TRBV12-3 or TRBV12-4 and TRBJ2-3; 10 bases fit TRBD1. The CDR3 length is 16 residues. J was trimmed by 4 bases and V by 6 bases; bases with no gene match: 10.

Only a few counts were recorded for this clonotype. The chain carries TRBV27 and TRBJ1-5, with TRBD1 as a possible D gene (5 bases). With 2 bases removed from V and 5 bases from J, the gap between germline ends came to 13 bases. This CDR3 is 15 amino acids long. Germline CDR1 and CDR2: MNHEY and SMNVEV (reference sequence). In nucleotides, the CDR3 is TGTGCCAGCAGTTTAAAAGGGGAGAGGTATCAGCCCCAGCATTTT. This encodes CASSLKGERYQPQHF.

The chain uses TRBV7-2 and TRBJ2-3; possible D gene TRBD2, 5 bases. The V end was cut by 3 bases, the J end by 3 bases, with 13 bases between. CDR3 length equals 15 residues. The germline CDR1 and CDR2 sequences are SGHTA and FQGNSA. CDR3 residues: CASSLASFSTDTQYF. The DNA of the CDR3 is TGTGCCAGCAGCTTGGCTAGCTTCTCAACAGATACGCAGTATTTT. Together with reference TRBV7-2 and TRBJ2-3, the CDR3 gives the full variable domain: GAGVSQSPSNKVTEKGKDVELRCDPISGHTALYWYRQSLGQGLEFLIYFQGNSAPDKSGLPSDRFSAERTGGSVSTLTIQRTQQEDSAVYLCASSLASFSTDTQYFGPGTRLTVL.

This clonotype appeared many times. V is TRBV28 and J is TRBJ2-1; D might be TRBD2 (5 bases). The CDR3 is 14 residues long. Trimming cost V 7 bases and J 4 bases, with 14 bases left between them. Germline V gene lookup returns CDR1 MDHEN and CDR2 SYDVKM. CDR3 amino acids: CASNPPGNYNEQFF. The DNA of the CDR3 is TGTGCCAGCAATCCTCCGGGGAATTACAATGAGCAGTTCTTC.

The chain employs TRBV5-1 and TRBJ1-2; possible D gene TRBD1, 5 bases. V lost 0 bases to trimming and J lost 0 bases, with 12 bases between them. CDR1 is SGHRS, CDR2 YFSETQ, per germline. CDR3 length: 16 residues. CDR3 in amino acids: CASSLAGTDANYGYTF. The CDR3 DNA sequence: TGCGCCAGCAGCTTGGCCGGGACGGACGCTAACTATGGCTACACCTTC.

V is TRBV27 and J is TRBJ2-4, with D possibly being TRBD1 (6 bases). Deletions cut 6 bases from V and 0 bases from J, with 12 bases between. In germline, CDR1 is MNHEY, CDR2 SMNVEV (reference sequence). This CDR3 comprises 15 residues. The CDR3 coding sequence is TGTGCCAGCAGCTTGACAGGTGTAGCCAAAAACATTCAGTACTTC. It translates to CASSLTGVAKNIQYF.

This clonotype came up many times. The CDR3: CASSSPNLKTGEQYF. The DNA for the CDR3 is TGTGCCAGCAGCTCCCCAAACTTAAAGACGGGCGAGCAGTACTTC. The chain links TRBV7-8 to TRBJ2-7, with unresolved D. V was cut by 4 bases and J by 6 bases, with 19 bases left in between. Looked up from germline, CDR1 is SGHVS and CDR2 is FQNEAQ. This CDR3 has 15 residues.

The chain links TRBV3-1 to TRBJ1-6; D remains ambiguous. The CDR3 length is 16 residues. Germline loops: CDR1 LGHDT, CDR2 YNNKEL (reference sequence). Trimming stripped 0 bases from V and 3 bases from J, with 9 bases between. In nucleotides, the CDR3 is TGTGCCAGCAGCCAAGATCTGGGGAACTATAATTCACCCCTCCACTTT. Its protein product is CASSQDLGNYNSPLHF.

This clonotype was observed many times. The rearrangement joins TRBV5-6 to TRBJ1-4; TRBD1 matches 11 bases. V lost 3 bases to trimming and J lost 7 bases; unmatched junction nucleotides: 2. CDR1 is SGHDT and CDR2 is YYEEEE in the germline V gene. The CDR3 is 14 amino acids. CDR3 protein: CASSWGTGGEKLFF. The CDR3 DNA is TGTGCCAGCAGCTGGGGGACAGGGGGTGAAAAACTGTTTTTT.

This clonotype was found a few times. This chain links TRBV7-8 with TRBJ1-2; maybe TRBD1 (6 bases). Germline assignment: CDR1 SGHVS and CDR2 FQNEAQ. Trimming cost V 4 bases and J 4 bases, with 19 bases left between them. This CDR3 has 16 residues. The CDR3 DNA reads TGTGCCAGCAGCTCCCGGGAGGGGGGTTCCCTCTATGGCTACACCTTC. This translates into CASSSREGGSLYGYTF. The full variable domain, rest sourced from reference TRBV7-8 and TRBJ1-2, is GAGVSQSPRYKVAKRGQDVALRCDPISGHVSLFWYQQALGQGPEFLTYFQNEAQLDKSGLPSDRFFAERPEGSVSTLKIQRTQQEDSAVYLCASSSREGGSLYGYTFGSGTRLTVV.

About this clonotype itself: The junction departs from germline at one end; a sequencing error may be responsible. The chain is built from TRBV9 and TRBJ2-6; possibly TRBD1 for D (5 bases). This CDR3 comprises 15 residues. In germline, CDR1 is SGDLS, CDR2 YYNGEE. This CDR3 is CASSPFQSGASVLTF. CDR3 DNA: TGTGCCAGCAGCCCTTTTCAGTCTGGGGCCAGCGTCCTGACTTTC. Combining the CDR3 with reference TRBV9 and TRBJ2-6 gives the whole variable domain DSGVTQTPKHLITATGQRVTLRCSPRSGDLSVYWYQQSLDQGLQFLIQYYNGEERAKGNILERFSAQQFPDLHSELNLSSLELGDSALYFCASSPFQSGASVLTFGAGSRLTVL.

The chain carries TRBV30 and TRBJ1-5, with 10 nucleotides matching TRBD1. The ends lost 3 bases at V and 5 bases at J; junction bases unmatched: 7. Looked up from germline, CDR1 is GTSNPN and CDR2 is SVGIG (reference sequence). The CDR3 runs 15 residues. CDR3 sequence: CAWSVADRGDQPQHF. CDR3 sequence (DNA): TGTGCCTGGAGCGTCGCGGACAGGGGGGATCAGCCCCAGCATTTT.

This clonotype turned up a few times. The chain uses TRBV2 and TRBJ1-1; D remains ambiguous. The germline V and J ends were trimmed by 6 bases and 5 bases, with 7 bases remaining between them. The CDR3 loop spans 11 amino acids. Germline lookup yields CDR1 SNHLY and CDR2 FYNNEI. The CDR3 loop is CASRRVTEAFF. As DNA, the CDR3 is TGTGCCAGCAGAAGGGTGACTGAAGCTTTCTTT.

This clonotype was counted at least ten times. The DNA for the CDR3 is TGTGCCAGCAGTCGGGACTCGATTAGCACAGATACGCAGTATTTT. Its translation: CASSRDSISTDTQYF. The chain links TRBV12-3 or TRBV12-4 to TRBJ2-3; D perhaps matches TRBD2 (6 bases). Trimming stripped 5 bases from V and 0 bases from J, with 12 bases between. The length of the CDR3 is 15 residues.